Below are 2 T cell receptor beta chains sequenced from a single sample in a study of radiation and T cells in renal cell carcinoma. TCRdb keeps only in-frame clones here, not all; method: immunoSEQ multiplex PCR. The sample has about 150,000 clones, around 90% seen once; the top ten hold around 4%. This sample's time point: baseline pretreatment blood. Treatment indicated: 15 Gy SBRT to primary tumor, nephrectomy 4 weeks later. The material was blood, obtained from a patient whose treatment included radiotherapy and nephrectomy. These receptors were taken from an older woman with renal cell carcinoma.

The chain joins TRBV29-1 to TRBJ2-1; D may be TRBD1 or TRBD2 (6 bases each). This CDR3 is 14 amino acids long. V was cut by 6 bases and J by 6 bases, with 18 bases left in between. CDR1 and CDR2 from the germline V gene are SQVTM and ANQGSEA. CDR3 sequence: CSVMVWGAGNEQFF. The CDR3 DNA follows: TGCAGCGTCATGGTCTGGGGGGCTGGCAATGAGCAGTTCTTC.

J is TRBJ1-5 and V is TRBV5-6; possible D gene TRBD1, 6 bases. The CDR3 has 13 residues. The germline CDR1 and CDR2 sequences are SGHDT and YYEEEE. With 4 bases removed from V and 5 bases from J, the gap between germline ends came to 10 bases. CDR3 nucleotides: TGTGCCAGCAGCGAACAGGGAGATCAGCCCCAGCATTTT. This codes for CASSEQGDQPQHF.